The 13 T cell receptor beta chains listed next were all sequenced from one sample in a study of T cell responses to AZD1222 COVID-19 vaccine. The table came from immunoSEQ multiplex PCR; TCRdb's copy has only in-frame clones and leaves some out. The table includes more than 95,000 clones, around 92% detected once. The sequencing here drew on peripheral blood, taken on day 0 of AZD1222 vaccination. Every receptor here comes from an adult in good health.

The V gene is TRBV7-6, the J gene TRBJ2-2, with TRBD1 identical over 10 bases. The ends lost 4 bases at V and 6 bases at J; junction bases unmatched: 5. This CDR3 region has 15 residues. Germline V lookup: CDR1 SGHVS, CDR2 FNYEAQ. The CDR3 DNA reads TGTGCCAGCAGCTCTTCCGGGACAGGGGCCGGGGAGCTGTTTTTT. Translated, it gives CASSSSGTGAGELFF.

To note about this clone: An end of the junction differs from the germline gene, which may be a read error. The chain couples TRBV6-6 to TRBJ2-7; D gene ambiguous. Germline V gives CDR1 MNHNY, CDR2 SVGAGI (reference sequence). The CDR3 contains 15 residues. The CDR3 DNA reads as TGTGCCAGCAGCGAACGCAGCGTCGTCTCCGACGAGCAGTACTTC. The encoded protein is CASSERSVVSDEQYF.

The chain's CDR3 is CASNGGPGQPQHF. CDR3 DNA sequence: TGTGCCAGCAATGGGGGTCCTGGGCAGCCCCAGCATTTT. The chain is built from TRBV2 and TRBJ1-5; possibly TRBD1 for D (5 bases). Trimming shortened V by 7 bases and J by 7 bases, and 14 bases separated the two germline ends. Looked up from germline, CDR1 is SNHLY and CDR2 is FYNNEI. The CDR3 is 13 amino acids.

The J gene is TRBJ1-2, the V gene TRBV6-5; the D is unclear. The CDR3 spans 14 residues. Trimming cost V 5 bases and J 7 bases, with 17 bases left between them. Per the germline V gene, CDR1 is MNHEY and CDR2 is SVGAGI. CDR3: CASSQSSGIVGYTF. The CDR3 coding sequence is TGTGCCAGCAGTCAATCTTCTGGGATAGTTGGCTACACCTTC.

CDR3 protein: CASSSTSGKRADTQYF. In DNA, the CDR3 is TGTGCCAGCAGCTCGACTAGCGGGAAGAGGGCAGATACGCAGTATTTT. The chain joins TRBV11-2 to TRBJ2-3; TRBD2 agrees at 11 bases. Germline values: CDR1 SGHAT, CDR2 FQNNGV. This CDR3 comprises 16 residues. Trimming took 4 bases from V and 4 from J; bases not matched to a gene: 7. The full variable domain, its missing parts supplied by reference TRBV11-2 and TRBJ2-3, is EAGVAQSPRYKIIEKRQSVAFWCNPISGHATLYWYQQILGQGPKLLIQFQNNGVVDDSQLPKDRFSAERLKGVDSTLKIQPAKLEDSAVYLCASSSTSGKRADTQYFGPGTRLTVL.

The chain employs TRBV7-9 and TRBJ1-2; possibly TRBD1 for D (5 bases). V lost 0 bases, J lost 0 bases, and 5 bases lay in between. CDR1 and CDR2 (germline): SEHNR, FQNEAQ (reference sequence). This CDR3 contains 14 residues. CDR3 region: CASSLARANYGYTF. In nucleotides, the CDR3 is TGTGCCAGCAGCTTAGCCAGGGCTAACTATGGCTACACCTTC.

This sequence joins TRBV5-1 and TRBJ1-4, with 8 bases lining up with TRBD1. Trimming cost V 4 bases and J 6 bases; bases outside gene matches: 8. Germline CDR1 is SGHRS and CDR2 is YFSETQ. CDR3 length: 15 residues. DNA of the CDR3: TGCGCCAGCAGCCCCGGACAGGGCCCCTATGAAAAACTGTTTTTT. Amino acid sequence: CASSPGQGPYEKLFF.

This chain uses TRBV21-1 with TRBJ1-2; the D call TRBD1 from the table was never checked on the DNA. TRBV21-1 is a listed pseudogene. The CDR3 loop spans 18 amino acids. The CDR3 here is CASSKAMIGQGARNGYTF. For the CDR3, the DNA is TGTGCCAGCAGCAAAGCGATGATAGGACAGGGGGCGCGTAATGGCTACACCTTC.

The gene calls are TRBV11-2 and TRBJ2-6; D ambiguous. Germline assignment: CDR1 SGHAT and CDR2 FQNNGV. Trimming took 0 bases from V and 2 from J, leaving 11 bases between them. There are 17 residues in the CDR3. The CDR3 DNA sequence: TGTGCCAGCAGCTTAGATTTGGAGCGACCTGGGGCCAACGTCCTGACTTTC. Protein: CASSLDLERPGANVLTF.

The V call is TRBV4-2, the J call TRBJ2-3, with D possibly matching TRBD2 (6 bases). Trimming took 1 base from V and 1 from J, leaving 12 bases between them. Per germline, CDR1 LGHNA and CDR2 YNFKEQ. The CDR3 covers 16 residues. The DNA of the CDR3 is TGTGCCAGCAGCCAAGTAGCGCGGGACGGCACAGATACGCAGTATTTT. This sequence encodes CASSQVARDGTDTQYF.

The genes are TRBV19 and TRBJ1-3; a weak D match, TRBD1 (5 bases). The CDR3 length is 14 residues. Germline V gene sequence: CDR1 LNHDA, CDR2 SQIVND (reference sequence). V was clipped by 4 bases and J by 4 bases, with 11 bases between them. CDR3 residues: CASSTQGLGNTIYF. In DNA form, the CDR3 reads TGTGCCAGTAGTACTCAGGGCTTGGGAAACACCATATATTTT. Full variable domain (rest looked up from reference TRBV19 and TRBJ1-3): DGGITQSPKYLFRKEGQNVTLSCEQNLNHDAMYWYRQDPGQGLRLIYYSQIVNDFQKGDIAEGYSVSREKKESFPLTVTSAQKNPTAFYLCASSTQGLGNTIYFGEGSWLTVV.

A few counts support this clone. CDR3 sequence (DNA): TGTGCCAGCAGCCCCGGACATCGGGGCGAAAAACTGTTTTTT. Protein: CASSPGHRGEKLFF. The V gene is TRBV4-2, the J gene TRBJ1-4, with D possibly matching TRBD1 (5 bases). Germline V gene data show CDR1 as LGHNA and CDR2 as YNFKEQ. The CDR3 is made up of 14 amino acids. The ends were cut back, 4 bases at V and 8 bases at J, with 14 bases in the middle.

The table lists this clone with a count of one. The rearrangement uses TRBV5-1 and TRBJ2-5; TRBD1 matches 10 bases. CDR3 size: 15 residues. Germline-derived CDR1 and CDR2 are SGHRS and YFSETQ. After removal of 3 bases from V and 4 bases from J, the junction contained 6 bases not matched to a gene. CDR3 nucleotides: TGCGCCAGCAGCTCCGGACAGGGGGTAGGAGAGACCCAGTACTTC. As protein: CASSSGQGVGETQYF. The full variable domain, rest sourced from reference TRBV5-1 and TRBJ2-5, is KAGVTQTPRYLIKTRGQQVTLSCSPISGHRSVSWYQQTPGQGLQFLFEYFSETQRNKGNFPGRFSGRQFSNSRSEMNVSTLELGDSALYLCASSSGQGVGETQYFGPGTRLLVL.